The sequence of this T cell receptor (beta chain) was determined in a study of blood T cells in healthy people across ages. About this clonotype itself: Its antigen remains unidentified.

Per the germline V gene, CDR1 is MNHEY and CDR2 is SMNVEV (reference sequence). Trimming removed 3 bases at V and 7 bases at J, with 16 bases between. This CDR3 has 14 residues. Points from the study as a whole: There were more naive CD4+ cells and higher diversity in long-lived donors than in aged donors. Diversity of TCR beta correlated strongly with naive T cell percentage. Age showed a roughly linear inverse relationship with TCR beta diversity per million T cells.

A J-beta primer mix and a sample-barcoded 5' primer were used in a second PCR of about 7 to 12 cycles. TCRdb passed the 5' RACE reads through MiXCR, listing each CDR3 protein once. The sample yields approximately 810,000 distinct CDR3 sequences, 30% to 45% seen once. This chain links TRBV27 with TRBJ2-7; perhaps TRBD1 as D (6 bases). Material: blood. This receptor was identified in a man between 18 and 35 years old in good health. The CDR3 sequence is CASSFIGTPVEQYF. CDR3 DNA: TGTGCCAGCAGTTTCATCGGGACACCCGTGGAGCAGTACTTC.